One sample yielded the 32 T cell receptor beta chains listed below, sequenced in a study of molecular identifiers for immune sequencing clone quantification. TCRdb called the PCR reads again in MiXCR, with one record for every CDR3 protein. The table has tens of thousands of distinct CDR3 sequences, about 25% seen once. Sequenced: naive CD8+ T cells from blood, with Jurkat cell RNA spiked in. The sample's subset: FACS-sorted CD8+CD4-CCR7+CD45RA+ naive T cells. The source of these receptors is a human donor in good health. Some libraries in this study had Jurkat cell RNA spiked in.

This clonotype was counted between two and nine times. The chain recombines TRBV7-8 with TRBJ2-3; 12 positions agree with TRBD2. The CDR3 has 17 amino acids. Per germline, CDR1 SGHVS and CDR2 FQNEAQ. V was clipped by 5 bases and J by 0 bases; unmatched bases: 6. The CDR3 here is CASSRLAGDLSTDTQYF. The CDR3 bases are TGTGCCAGCAGCCGACTAGCGGGGGACCTAAGCACAGATACGCAGTATTTT.

This clonotype was detected only once. This may be a read error, as it is one base from a much larger clone. The chain couples TRBV27 to TRBJ1-3, with D possibly matching TRBD1 (5 bases). The germline V gene has CDR1 MNHEY and CDR2 SMNVEV (reference sequence). The CDR3 runs to 15 residues. The CDR3 nucleotides are TGTGCCAGCAGTTTGACAGCATTCTCTGGAAACGCCATATATTTT. It translates to CASSLTAFSGNAIYF.

For this clonotype: A much larger clonotype is one base distant, so this may be a read error. The final CDR3 position lacks the conserved phenylalanine or tryptophan, pointing to a likely read error. The chain uses TRBV2 and TRBJ1-5; 10 bases fit TRBD1. V lost 7 bases and J lost 4; bases outside the gene matches: 7. This CDR3 has 15 amino acids. In germline, CDR1 is SNHLY, CDR2 FYNNEI. The CDR3 is CASNPTGGVNQPQHL. The DNA for the CDR3 is TGTGCCAGCAACCCGACAGGGGGCGTTAATCAGCCCCAGCATCTT.

This clonotype was seen repeatedly, ten times or more. The rearrangement uses TRBV27 and TRBJ1-1, with D maybe TRBD1 (5 bases). CDR3 size: 14 residues. Between the trimmed V and J ends, which lost 5 bases and 5 bases, there was a span of 15 bases. Germline lookup yields CDR1 MNHEY and CDR2 SMNVEV (reference sequence). Written as DNA, the CDR3 is TGTGCCAGCAGTAGGGGCCATGGGGGAACTGAAGCTTTCTTT. Amino acid sequence: CASSRGHGGTEAFF.

This clonotype was seen at least ten times. The chain is built from TRBV6-5 and TRBJ1-2; tentative D call: TRBD1 (6 bases). Germline V CDR1 and CDR2: MNHEY, SVGAGI. This CDR3 contains 16 residues. V was pared by 2 bases and J by 3 bases, with 16 bases between. The CDR3 sequence is CASSYRTTGPHYGYTF. In nucleotides, the CDR3 is TGTGCCAGCAGTTACCGTACGACAGGACCTCACTATGGCTACACCTTC.

This sequence joins TRBV2 and TRBJ2-3; 9 nucleotides line up with TRBD2. The CDR3 has 16 amino acids. The V gene end was trimmed by 7 bases and the J gene end by 0 bases; junction bases not matched to a gene: 8. Germline V lookup: CDR1 SNHLY, CDR2 FYNNEI. The CDR3 coding sequence is TGTGCCAGCAAAGAGGCGGGAGGGATTAGCACAGATACGCAGTATTTT. As protein: CASKEAGGISTDTQYF. Together with reference TRBV2 and TRBJ2-3, the CDR3 gives the full variable domain: EPEVTQTPSHQVTQMGQEVILRCVPISNHLYFYWYRQILGQKVEFLVSFYNNEISEKSEIFDDQFSVERPDGSNFTLKIRSTKLEDSAMYFCASKEAGGISTDTQYFGPGTRLTVL.

This clonotype was seen ten or more times. The CDR3 loop is CASSLDVGGVTDTQYF. The CDR3 region has the DNA TGTGCCAGCAGTTTAGATGTAGGGGGGGTCACAGATACGCAGTATTTT. This rearrangement joins TRBV28 to TRBJ2-3, with a tentative D call TRBD2 (7 bases). The CDR3 runs to 16 residues. Germline CDR1 and CDR2: MDHEN and SYDVKM. V lost 2 bases to trimming and J lost 2 bases, with 14 bases between them.

Of note for this clonotype: Given a much more abundant clone one base away, this may be a read error. No conserved phenylalanine or tryptophan is present at the end of the CDR3, so a read error is the likely explanation. The chain carries TRBV7-9 and TRBJ2-5; D unclear. Germline loops: CDR1 SEHNR, CDR2 FQNEAQ (reference sequence). With 1 base removed from V and 5 bases from J, the gap between germline ends came to 8 bases. This CDR3 contains 13 residues. In nucleotides, the CDR3 is TGTGCCAGCAGCTTAGTTTTGGTGGAGACCCAGTACCTC. Translation: CASSLVLVETQYL.

This clonotype was picked up a small number of times. The J gene is TRBJ1-1, the V gene TRBV6-2 or TRBV6-3; maybe TRBD1 (5 bases). Germline-derived CDR1 and CDR2 are MNHEY and SVGEGT. V was trimmed by 5 bases and J by 4 bases, leaving 17 bases between them. The CDR3 extends over 15 amino acids. CDR3 DNA: TGTGCCAGCAGTCACGGGACGGCCGGGGGCACTGAAGCTTTCTTT. The encoded protein is CASSHGTAGGTEAFF.

A note on this clonotype: A read error may explain this, as a much larger clone is one base away. This chain connects TRBV27 to TRBJ2-7, with unresolved D. This CDR3 contains 13 residues. The V end lost 6 bases, the J end lost 5 bases, and 14 bases lay between the germline ends. Germline CDR1 is MNHEY and CDR2 is SMNVEV (reference sequence). The chain's CDR3 is CASSPSGGHEQYF. Written as DNA, the CDR3 is TGTGCCAGCAGCCCATCCGGTGGGCACGAGCAGTACTTC.

Turning to this clonotype: A clone one base away is much larger, so this may be a read error. The V call is TRBV4-3, the J call TRBJ1-5; possibly TRBD1 for D (5 bases). Looked up from germline, CDR1 is LGHNA and CDR2 is YSLEER. This CDR3 is built from 15 residues. The DNA of the CDR3 is TGCACCAGCAGCCAATTCAGGGATAGCAATCAGCCCCAGCATTTT. Its translation: CTSSQFRDSNQPQHF.

This clonotype was counted ten times or more. The chain combines TRBV20-1 with TRBJ1-3; D remains ambiguous. The CDR3 has 16 amino acids. Trimming pared 0 bases from V and 1 base from J, leaving 13 bases between. The V gene's germline CDR1 is DFQATT and CDR2 SNEGSKA (reference sequence). Written as DNA, the CDR3 is TGCAGTGCTAGAGATAGTGCTGACAAGTCTGGAAACACCATATATTTT. This encodes CSARDSADKSGNTIYF.

This clonotype was detected many times. The chain recombines TRBV28 with TRBJ2-2; D remains unclear. Germline V lookup: CDR1 MDHEN, CDR2 SYDVKM. Trimming shortened V by 3 bases and J by 6 bases, and 5 bases separated the two germline ends. The CDR3 covers 12 residues. The CDR3: CASSLVAGELFF. The DNA of the CDR3 is TGTGCCAGCAGTTTGGTTGCCGGGGAGCTGTTTTTT.

This clonotype was counted many times. This chain connects TRBV9 to TRBJ1-1, with TRBD1 identical over 10 bases. Germline assignment: CDR1 SGDLS and CDR2 YYNGEE. The CDR3 sequence is 15 residues long. J was trimmed by 3 bases and V by 3 bases; bases with no gene match: 5. The CDR3, as DNA: TGTGCCAGCAGCGATGGGACAGGGGAGGACACTGAAGCTTTCTTT. Its translation is CASSDGTGEDTEAFF.

A few counts support this clonotype. This chain connects TRBV6-2 or TRBV6-3 to TRBJ2-2; tentatively, D is TRBD1 (6 bases). This CDR3 is 17 amino acids long. Deletions cut 7 bases from V and 0 bases from J, with 18 bases between. Germline V gene sequence: CDR1 MNHEY, CDR2 SVGEGT. This chain's CDR3 is CASNDLKQGPNTGELFF. DNA of the CDR3: TGTGCCAGCAACGACCTAAAACAGGGCCCGAACACCGGGGAGCTGTTTTTT.

This clonotype was observed at least ten times. The chain couples TRBV28 to TRBJ2-7, with D perhaps TRBD1 or TRBD2 (5 bases each). V was trimmed by 5 bases and J by 7 bases, leaving 9 bases between them. From germline, CDR1 is MDHEN and CDR2 SYDVKM. CDR3 length: 11 amino acids. CDR3 DNA: TGTGCCAGCAGTCCCTGGGGGGAGCAGTACTTC. Residues: CASSPWGEQYF.

In the case of this clonotype: This sequence may be a read error, since a much larger clone differs from it by one base. The CDR3 ends on some other residue instead of the conserved phenylalanine or tryptophan, so this is likely a read error. This chain connects TRBV12-3 or TRBV12-4 to TRBJ2-1; D might be TRBD2 (5 bases). The CDR3 spans 15 residues. Trimming stripped 3 bases from V and 2 bases from J, with 11 bases between. This CDR3 reads CASSFLNGTYNEQFI. The CDR3 DNA sequence: TGTGCCAGCAGTTTTCTTAACGGGACCTACAATGAGCAGTTCATC.

As regards this clonotype: A read error may explain this, as a much larger clone is one base away. The genes are TRBV6-2 or TRBV6-3 and TRBJ1-1; D gene ambiguous. This CDR3 has 14 amino acids. V was cut by 2 bases and J by 3 bases, with 10 bases left in between. Germline V gene lookup returns CDR1 MNHEY and CDR2 SVGEGT. CDR3 sequence: CASSYREVDTEAFF. DNA for the CDR3: TGTGCCAGCAGTTACCGCGAGGTCGACACTGAAGCTTTCTTT.

This clonotype was detected ten times or more. The chain recombines TRBV4-3 with TRBJ1-1; D gene ambiguous. There are 15 residues in the CDR3. V shed 0 bases and J shed 6 bases, with 14 bases lying between them. Germline V CDR1 and CDR2: LGHNA, YSLEER. CDR3 residues: CASSQDKFGPAEAFF. CDR3 DNA sequence: TGCGCCAGCAGCCAAGATAAATTTGGGCCAGCTGAAGCTTTCTTT.

Worth noting for this clonotype: A much bigger clone sits one base away, suggesting this may be a read error. The chain uses TRBV6-2 or TRBV6-3 and TRBJ1-5; 7 nucleotides align to TRBD1. Germline V gene sequence: CDR1 MNHEY, CDR2 SVGEGT. The CDR3 runs 17 residues. The V and J ends lost 5 bases and 1 base, in that order; junction bases with no gene match: 11. The CDR3 DNA is TGTGCCAGCAGTCTCCTCCGACAGGGCGGAAGCAATCAGCCCCAGCATTTT. This sequence encodes CASSLLRQGGSNQPQHF.

This chain joins TRBV7-9 and TRBJ2-2; possible D gene TRBD2, 7 bases. Trimming left V 5 bases short and J 1 base short, with 14 bases between. This CDR3 has 16 amino acids. CDR1 is SEHNR, CDR2 FQNEAQ, per germline (reference sequence). CDR3 bases: TGTGCCAGCAGCCCACGGGGGGCACGGAACACCGGGGAGCTGTTTTTT. Amino acids: CASSPRGARNTGELFF.

This clonotype has a handful of counts. This rearrangement joins TRBV6-5 to TRBJ2-5; D gene uncertain. The V gene lost 1 base and the J gene lost 7 bases, with 4 bases spanning the gap. The V gene's germline CDR1 is MNHEY and CDR2 SVGAGI. This CDR3 spans 11 amino acids. The CDR3 loop reads CASSYLWTQYF. In nucleotides, the CDR3 is TGTGCCAGCAGTTACTTGTGGACCCAGTACTTC.

Concerning this clonotype: This may be a read error, as it is one base from a much larger clone. V gene TRBV27 combines with J gene TRBJ1-1; D gene uncertain. Deletions cut 7 bases from V and 4 bases from J, with 19 bases between. Germline V CDR1 and CDR2: MNHEY, SMNVEV (reference sequence). The CDR3 has 15 residues. This CDR3 reads CASTLQPSVGTEAFF. DNA of the CDR3: TGTGCCAGCACTCTCCAACCCAGCGTGGGCACTGAAGCTTTCTTT.

Details on this clonotype: At one boundary the junction diverges from the germline segment, which might be a read error. The chain joins TRBV30 to TRBJ1-4, with 8 bases aligning to TRBD1. There are 14 residues in the CDR3. The germline gives CDR1 GTSNPN, CDR2 SVGIG (reference sequence). CDR3 sequence reads: CAWSWGQVNERLFF. In DNA, the CDR3 is TGTGCCTGGAGTTGGGGACAGGTTAATGAAAGACTGTTTTTT.

With regard to this clonotype: A read error is possible here, since a much larger clone lies one base away. The chain is built from TRBV25-1 and TRBJ2-3, with D maybe TRBD1 (6 bases). The CDR3 has 17 amino acids. Germline V gives CDR1 MGHDK, CDR2 SYGVNS. In nucleotides, the CDR3 is TGTGCCAGCGCCGGACTGCCAAAACACAGGGACACAGATATGCAGTATTTT. This encodes CASAGLPKHRDTDMQYF.

The sample holds many counts of this clonotype. This chain connects TRBV7-9 to TRBJ2-5; D unclear. There are 13 residues in the CDR3. CDR1 is SEHNR, CDR2 FQNEAQ, per germline (reference sequence). V lost 1 base and J 3 bases, leaving 6 bases between the germline ends. The CDR3 DNA follows: TGTGCCAGCAGCTTAGGAATAGAAGAGACCCAGTACTTC. As protein: CASSLGIEETQYF.

There are many counts of this clonotype. J is TRBJ2-2 and V is TRBV29-1, with TRBD2 as a possible D gene (5 bases). V lost 2 bases, J lost 6 bases, and 7 bases lay in between. There are 12 residues in the CDR3. Germline-derived CDR1 and CDR2 are SQVTM and ANQGSEA. Here the CDR3 DNA reads TGCAGCGTTGAACTAGCCGCCGGGGAGCTGTTTTTT. Residues: CSVELAAGELFF.

This clonotype was seen ten or more times. The rearrangement joins TRBV4-3 to TRBJ2-1, with D unresolved. CDR3 length: 15 residues. The germline V and J ends were trimmed by 0 bases and 0 bases, with 6 bases remaining between them. Germline values: CDR1 LGHNA, CDR2 YSLEER. The CDR3, as DNA: TGCGCCAGCAGCCAAGATTCGGCCTCCTACAATGAGCAGTTCTTC. Amino acids: CASSQDSASYNEQFF.

This clonotype appeared a few times. A much larger clone lies one base from this, so it may be a read error. The genes are TRBV28 and TRBJ2-7; maybe TRBD2 (6 bases). V was shortened by 6 bases and J by 2 bases, with 17 bases between the two germline ends. The CDR3 contains 15 residues. Germline loops: CDR1 MDHEN, CDR2 SYDVKM. CDR3 sequence (DNA): TGTGCCAGCAGGGCCGGACCGGGGGAAGCCTACGAGCAGTACTTC. Its translation: CASRAGPGEAYEQYF.

Of note for this clonotype: A much bigger clone sits one base away, suggesting this may be a read error. This chain uses TRBV15 with TRBJ1-4; possible D gene TRBD1, 5 bases. The V gene's germline CDR1 is LNHNV and CDR2 YYDKDF (reference sequence). Trimming cost V 7 bases and J 3 bases, with 18 bases left between them. This CDR3 comprises 16 residues. CDR3 bases: TGTGCCACCAACATCGGACACAGAGCGCCTAATGAAAAACTGTTTTTT. It specifies CATNIGHRAPNEKLFF.

A few counts support this clonotype. The chain uses TRBV12-5 and TRBJ2-1; D uncertain. Trimming left V 3 bases short and J 3 bases short, with 18 bases between. This CDR3 is 17 amino acids long. The germline V gene encodes CDR1 LGHNT and CDR2 FRNRAP. The DNA for the CDR3 is TGTGCTAGTGGTTTTCCCCCCAATGAACTGATCTACAATGAGCAGTTCTTC. Amino acid sequence: CASGFPPNELIYNEQFF.

This clonotype was recorded at least ten times. The rearrangement joins TRBV4-3 to TRBJ2-5; possibly TRBD1 for D (6 bases). The CDR3 consists of 15 residues. The germline V and J ends were trimmed by 4 bases and 3 bases, with 15 bases remaining between them. Germline CDR1 and CDR2: LGHNA and YSLEER. CDR3 nucleotide sequence: TGCGCCAGCAGCCGCACCCGGACAGCCAAAGAGACCCAGTACTTC. The encoded protein is CASSRTRTAKETQYF.